Listed below are T cell receptor beta chains from one sample, sequenced in a study of Ad26.COV2.S vaccination and SARS-CoV-2 variants. Clones were sequenced by immunoSEQ multiplex PCR, and TCRdb holds only the in-frame ones, with some missing. The sample holds under 400,000 clones, around 87% seen once. The sequences come from peripheral blood, collected in a trial of Ad26.COV2.S vaccine versus placebo. Receptors originate from a person aged 18-60 years who received the Ad26.COV2.S COVID-19 vaccine or a placebo. The CDR3 runs from the conserved cysteine through the conserved F or W. The order of the fields is clone size, D gene, V gene, J gene, CDR3 protein, CDR3 DNA. D genes are given only for firm matches. Some rows have no size entry. The others give once, few or many, or a class for an expanded clone.

>.|.|TRBV29-1|TRBJ1-2
CSVGEGYTF
TGCAGCGTTGGTGAGGGCTACACCTTC
>once|TRBD1|TRBV4-3|TRBJ1-6
CASSQQLDQGVGNSPLHF
TGCGCCAGCAGCCAACAACTTGATCAGGGGGTGGGAAATTCACCCCTCCACTTT
>.|.|TRBV27|TRBJ2-1
CASWGFNEQFF
TGTGCCAGCTGGGGTTTCAATGAGCAGTTCTTC
>.|.|TRBV7-9|TRBJ2-1
CASSLGGRELSNEQFF
TGTGCCAGCAGCTTAGGTGGCAGGGAATTAAGTAATGAGCAGTTCTTC
>.|TRBD1|TRBV10-3|TRBJ2-7
CANRQGPAYEQYF
TGTGCCAACCGACAGGGACCCGCATACGAGCAGTACTTC
>.|TRBD2|TRBV10-3|TRBJ2-3
CAISARLADTQYF
TGTGCCATCAGTGCCCGACTAGCGGATACGCAGTATTTT
>.|.|TRBV7-3|TRBJ2-5
CASSAYNQETQYF
TGTGCCAGCAGCGCCTACAACCAAGAGACCCAGTACTTC
>once|.|TRBV7-3|TRBJ1-2
CASSLGGGYGYTF
TGTGCCAGCAGCTTAGGGGGAGGGTATGGCTACACCTTC
>.|.|TRBV24-1|TRBJ2-7
CATADGPGGEQYF
TGTGCCACCGCCGACGGACCCGGCGGCGAGCAGTACTTC
>.|.|TRBV11-2|TRBJ1-2
CASSFKGRLHYGYTF
TGTGCCAGCAGCTTCAAGGGACGATTGCACTATGGCTACACCTTC
>.|.|TRBV6-6|TRBJ1-1
CASSYPTTDTEAFF
TGTGCCAGCAGTTACCCCACCACGGACACTGAAGCTTTCTTT
>.|TRBD2|TRBV4-1|TRBJ2-7
CASSQVRGDYEQYF
TGCGCCAGCAGCCAAGTCCGGGGGGACTACGAGCAGTACTTC
>once|TRBD1|TRBV5-4|TRBJ2-7
CASTPPGTGVGEQYF
TGTGCCAGCACCCCTCCCGGGACAGGGGTTGGTGAGCAGTACTTC
>.|TRBD2|TRBV7-8|TRBJ2-1
CASSLFERRGEEQFF
TGTGCCAGCAGCTTGTTTGAGAGGCGGGGGGAAGAGCAGTTCTTC
>.|TRBD2|TRBV7-2|TRBJ2-2
CASTLGLALTGELFF
TGTGCCAGCACCTTGGGACTAGCGCTTACCGGGGAGCTGTTTTTT
>.|TRBD1|TRBV6-5|TRBJ2-7
CASSNQGAVYEQYF
TGTGCCAGCAGTAACCAGGGGGCGGTCTACGAGCAGTACTTC
>.|.|TRBV10-3|TRBJ1-1
CAMATGVNTEAFF
TGTGCCATGGCAACCGGGGTGAACACTGAAGCTTTCTTT
>.|.|TRBV5-1|TRBJ2-1
CASSLGTGNNEQFF
TGCGCCAGCAGCCTCGGGACCGGGAATAATGAGCAGTTCTTC
>.|.|TRBV7-3|TRBJ2-2
CASSPLTNTGELFF
TGTGCCAGCAGCCCCCTGACGAACACCGGGGAGCTGTTTTTT
>.|TRBD1|TRBV3-1/TRBV3-2|TRBJ2-7
CASSQRTGRSYEQYF
TGTGCCAGCAGCCAAAGGACAGGGCGGTCCTACGAGCAGTACTTC
>.|.|TRBV20-1|TRBJ1-4
CSASHGQLSSEKLFF
TGCAGTGCTAGTCACGGCCAGCTCAGTAGTGAAAAACTGTTTTTT
>.|.|TRBV7-3|TRBJ2-7
CASSATDSSSYEQYF
TGTGCCAGCAGCGCAACCGACTCTAGCTCCTACGAGCAGTACTTC
>.|.|TRBV5-4|TRBJ2-3
CASSFGNTDTQYF
TGTGCCAGCAGCTTTGGCAACACAGATACGCAGTATTTT
>.|.|TRBV12-3/TRBV12-4|TRBJ2-2
CASSYSGELFF
TGTGCCAGCAGTTATTCCGGGGAGCTGTTTTTT
>once|.|TRBV7-2|TRBJ2-5
CASSMTLEETQYF
TGTGCCAGCAGCATGACGCTGGAAGAGACCCAGTACTTC
>.|.|TRBV28|TRBJ1-6
CASSLREDSPLHF
TGTGCCAGCAGTTTAAGGGAGGATTCACCCCTCCACTTT
>.|.|TRBV7-2|TRBJ1-4
CASSLALGGVGEKLFF
TGTGCCAGCAGCTTAGCGTTGGGGGGGGTCGGGGAAAAACTGTTTTTT
>.|.|TRBV10-3|TRBJ1-2
CAISEIAGGYTF
TGTGCCATCAGTGAAATCGCCGGTGGCTACACCTTC
>.|.|TRBV6-5|TRBJ1-4
CASRRVGRYEKLFF
TGTGCCAGCAGAAGGGTTGGGCGTTATGAAAAACTGTTTTTT
>.|.|TRBV9|TRBJ1-1
CASSPGGFSLGTEAFF
TGTGCCAGCAGCCCGGGGGGATTCAGCCTTGGCACTGAAGCTTTCTTT
>.|.|TRBV7-2|TRBJ1-3
CASSPGGLYGGNTIYF
TGTGCCAGCAGCCCTGGTGGACTTTACGGCGGAAACACCATATATTTT
>.|TRBD1|TRBV27|TRBJ1-2
CASRILEAGQGLYGYTF
TGTGCCAGCAGAATACTAGAGGCGGGACAGGGCCTTTATGGCTACACCTTC
>once|.|TRBV5-5|TRBJ1-5
CASSLGGYSNQPQHF
TGTGCCAGCAGCTTAGGGGGGTATAGCAATCAGCCCCAGCATTTT
>few|.|TRBV5-4|TRBJ2-7
CASSMFLAGGYEQYF
TGTGCCAGCAGCATGTTTCTGGCAGGGGGGTACGAGCAGTACTTC
>.|.|TRBV7-9|TRBJ2-7
CASTFIPGPGSSGYEQYF
TGTGCCAGCACCTTCATCCCGGGACCGGGATCGTCTGGGTACGAGCAGTACTTC
>.|.|TRBV5-1|TRBJ2-6
CASSLIPGANVLTF
TGCGCCAGCAGCTTGATTCCTGGGGCCAACGTCCTGACTTTC